The rows below give T cell receptor beta chains drawn from one sample of a study of blood T cell repertoires in COVID-19. Here immunoSEQ multiplex PCR was the method, and the copy in TCRdb shows in-frame clones only, minus some. The profile covers about 250,000 clones, with approximately 82% appearing a single time and approximately 6% taken by the ten largest. The sample was peripheral blood. Receptors originate from an elderly man with acute or convalescent COVID-19. The CDR3 runs from the conserved cysteine through the conserved F or W. D genes are given only for firm matches. Some rows have no size entry. The others give once, few or many, or a class for an expanded clone.

v_gene	d_gene	j_gene	abundance	len	CDR3nt	CDR3aa
TRBV7-6	-	TRBJ2-1	-	15	TGTGCCAGCAGCTTAGGGCGGCTGGCTTACAATGAGCAGTTCTTC	CASSLGRLAYNEQFF
TRBV27	TRBD2	TRBJ2-2	-	14	TGTGCCAGCAGGCCTAGCGGGAACACCGGGGAGCTGTTTTTT	CASRPSGNTGELFF
TRBV12-3/TRBV12-4	TRBD1	TRBJ1-1	-	13	TGTGCCAGCAGTCCCGGGTCAGGGGGCAAAGCTTTCTTT	CASSPGSGGKAFF
TRBV28	-	TRBJ1-5	-	13	TGTGCCAGCAGGCCGGGATGGGATCAGCCCCAGCATTTT	CASRPGWDQPQHF
TRBV5-1	-	TRBJ2-1	-	15	TGCGCCAGCAGAACGACAGGCAGCTCGGACAATGAGCAGTTCTTC	CASRTTGSSDNEQFF
TRBV15	TRBD1	TRBJ1-4	-	16	TGTGCCACCAGCAAGCCGGGACAGGGCCATTCTGAAAAACTGTTTTTT	CATSKPGQGHSEKLFF
TRBV6-5	-	TRBJ2-7	-	14	TGTGCCAGCACTGGACAGCGGATTCCCTACGAGCAGTACTTC	CASTGQRIPYEQYF
TRBV28	-	TRBJ2-7	-	10	TGTGCCAGCAGCACCCGGGAGCAGTACTTC	CASSTREQYF
TRBV10-1	-	TRBJ2-7	-	14	TGCGCCAGCAGTCCTGGCGGGCTATCCTACGAGCAGTACTTC	CASSPGGLSYEQYF
TRBV7-7	-	TRBJ2-5	-	13	TGTGCTAGCAGCAGGGACACCCAAGAGACCCAGTACTTC	CASSRDTQETQYF
TRBV30	TRBD2	TRBJ2-1	few	16	TGTGCCTGGAGTGCCTGGAGCGGGAGGGTGGGTAATGAGCAGTTCTTC	CAWSAWSGRVGNEQFF
TRBV2	TRBD2	TRBJ2-7	-	14	TGTGCCAGCAGTCCTCGGACTAGTTCCTCCGAGCAGTACTTC	CASSPRTSSSEQYF
TRBV28	-	TRBJ1-1	few	12	TGTGCCAGCAGTTTTGGAGGTATTGAAGCTTTCTTT	CASSFGGIEAFF
TRBV6-5	-	TRBJ1-2	-	12	TGTGCCAGCGGCTTCACTAACTATGGCTACACCTTC	CASGFTNYGYTF
TRBV3-1/TRBV3-2	TRBD2	TRBJ2-5	-	15	TGTGCCAGCAGCCAAGATCTGGGCGGGGGGCTGGCCCAGTACTTC	CASSQDLGGGLAQYF
TRBV7-9	TRBD1	TRBJ2-3	-	15	TGTGCCAGCAGCCCCACCGGGACAGGCACAGATACGCAGTATTTT	CASSPTGTGTDTQYF
TRBV7-6	TRBD2	TRBJ2-5	-	16	TGTGCCAGCAGCTTAGGTCTAGCGGGAGTCGCGGAGACCCAGTACTTC	CASSLGLAGVAETQYF
TRBV30	-	TRBJ1-3	few	13	TGTGCCTGGCGAGGCAGGGAAGGAAACACCATATATTTT	CAWRGREGNTIYF
TRBV6-5	TRBD2	TRBJ2-3	-	15	TGTGCCAGCAGTTCCATGGCTAGCGGGACAGATACGCAGTATTTT	CASSSMASGTDTQYF
TRBV6-6	TRBD1	TRBJ2-2	-	13	TGTGCCAGCAGTACAGGGGCTGGCGGGGAGCTGTTTTTT	CASSTGAGGELFF
TRBV5-1	-	TRBJ2-3	once	15	TGCGCCAGCAGCGCACTTCCTTCTAGCACAGATACGCAGTATTTT	CASSALPSSTDTQYF
TRBV5-1	-	TRBJ2-2	-	14	TGCGCCAGCAGCTTCGCGGGTGACACCGGGGAGCTGTTTTTT	CASSFAGDTGELFF
TRBV2	-	TRBJ1-1	-	13	TGTGCCACCAAACCAAACAGTAACACTGAAGCTTTCTTT	CATKPNSNTEAFF